These 13 T cell receptor beta chains originate from one sample sequenced in a study of early stage breast cancer tumors. Sequencing was performed with immunoSEQ multiplex PCR; in TCRdb, only in-frame clones are kept and a portion is missing. The table shows 39,000 or so clones, with about 78% occurring only once. The material sequenced was blood. Receptors were obtained from a person between 50 and 60 years old with breast cancer.

This clone came up a few times. The chain uses TRBV30 and TRBJ1-2, with D tentatively TRBD1 (5 bases). In germline, CDR1 is GTSNPN, CDR2 SVGIG (reference sequence). V shed 1 base and J shed 5 bases, with 14 bases lying between them. CDR3 length: 14 amino acids. The CDR3 nucleotides are TGTGCCTGGAGTGCACAACAGGCTCATTATGGCTACACCTTC. Protein product: CAWSAQQAHYGYTF.

The V gene is TRBV5-1, the J gene TRBJ1-2; 7 positions match TRBD1. Germline V gives CDR1 SGHRS, CDR2 YFSETQ. After removal of 1 base from V and 2 bases from J, the junction contained 8 bases not matched to a gene. The CDR3 has 16 amino acids. The CDR3 DNA is TGCGCCAGCAGCTTGACTGGGACAGTCTACAACTATGGCTACACCTTC. Protein product: CASSLTGTVYNYGYTF.

V usage is TRBV10-2 and J usage is TRBJ1-1, with TRBD1 matching over 11 bases. The CDR3 has 14 residues. CDR1 is WSHSY and CDR2 is SAAADI in the germline V gene. The V segment lost 0 bases and the J segment 6 bases; nucleotides outside the gene matches: 0. The chain's CDR3 is CASSESGQGAEAFF. The CDR3 DNA follows: TGCGCCAGCAGTGAGTCGGGACAGGGGGCTGAAGCTTTCTTT.

The chain employs TRBV7-2 and TRBJ2-3; 12 positions agree with TRBD2. CDR1 and CDR2 (germline): SGHTA, FQGNSA. V trimming: 2 bases; J trimming: 6 bases; junction bases outside the gene matches: 6. This CDR3 has 16 residues. The CDR3: CASSLTLAGGGDTQYF. The CDR3 DNA is TGTGCCAGCAGCTTAACGCTAGCGGGAGGGGGTGATACGCAGTATTTT.

The chain uses TRBV11-3 and TRBJ1-2, with D uncertain. Trimming stripped 2 bases from V and 4 bases from J, with 11 bases between. This CDR3 has 14 amino acids. Germline loops: CDR1 SGHNT, CDR2 YENEEA. The CDR3: CASSLNQARYGYTF. For the CDR3, the DNA is TGTGCCAGCAGCTTAAACCAGGCCCGCTATGGCTACACCTTC. The variable domain in full, completed from reference TRBV11-3 and TRBJ1-2, reads EAGVVQSPRYKIIEKKQPVAFWCNPISGHNTLYWYLQNLGQGPELLIRYENEEAVDDSQLPKDRFSAERLKGVDSTLKIQPAELGDSAVYLCASSLNQARYGYTFGSGTRLTVV.

A single count supports this clone. The V and J genes are TRBV5-1 and TRBJ2-7; maybe TRBD1 (5 bases). Germline V CDR1 and CDR2: SGHRS, YFSETQ. V was cut by 0 bases and J by 3 bases, with 10 bases left in between. The CDR3 covers 14 residues. The DNA for the CDR3 is TGCGCCAGCAGCTTGGCCCCAGGGATCTACGAGCAGTACTTC. Its translation is CASSLAPGIYEQYF. Supplemented by reference TRBV5-1 and TRBJ2-7, the full variable domain reads KAGVTQTPRYLIKTRGQQVTLSCSPISGHRSVSWYQQTPGQGLQFLFEYFSETQRNKGNFPGRFSGRQFSNSRSEMNVSTLELGDSALYLCASSLAPGIYEQYFGPGTRLTVT.

This clone was detected only once. V and J are TRBV9 and TRBJ1-4; TRBD1 matches 8 bases. CDR3 length equals 13 residues. V shed 3 bases, J shed 8 bases, and the junction held 3 bases outside the gene matches. The germline gives CDR1 SGDLS, CDR2 YYNGEE. This CDR3 reads CASSDRGAEKLFF. CDR3 bases: TGTGCCAGCAGCGACAGGGGGGCCGAAAAACTGTTTTTT.

The V gene is TRBV29-1, the J gene TRBJ2-1; 13 positions match TRBD2. From germline, CDR1 is SQVTM and CDR2 ANQGSEA. With 4 bases clipped from V and 1 base from J, the junction kept 13 bases outside the gene matches. There are 19 residues in the CDR3. CDR3 coding DNA: TGCAGCGTTGCGTCATATTGGACTAGCGGGGGTTTATCCTACAATGAGCAGTTCTTC. Amino acid sequence: CSVASYWTSGGLSYNEQFF.

The rearrangement links TRBV6-1 to TRBJ2-5; 10 bases agree with TRBD1. The J segment lost 5 bases and the V segment lost 6 bases, leaving 0 bases of the junction unmatched. Germline V gene lookup returns CDR1 MNHNS and CDR2 SASEGT. The CDR3 extends over 12 amino acids. CDR3: CASRTGGETQYF. DNA of the CDR3: TGTGCCAGCAGGACAGGGGGCGAGACCCAGTACTTC.

This clone was recorded a few times. V usage is TRBV27 and J usage is TRBJ2-5; tentative D call: TRBD1 (5 bases). Germline V gives CDR1 MNHEY, CDR2 SMNVEV (reference sequence). This CDR3 is 14 amino acids long. V shed 2 bases and J shed 2 bases, with 9 bases lying between them. The CDR3 region is CASSLRGMQETQYF. The CDR3 bases are TGTGCCAGCAGTTTAAGGGGTATGCAAGAGACCCAGTACTTC.

The table lists this clone with a count of one. The rearrangement links TRBV5-1 to TRBJ2-7; 9 positions agree with TRBD2. The V and J ends lost 0 bases and 3 bases, in that order; junction bases with no gene match: 10. This CDR3 comprises 17 residues. Germline V lookup: CDR1 SGHRS, CDR2 YFSETQ. The CDR3 DNA follows: TGCGCCAGCAGCTTGGCCAATCGTGGGACTAGCAGCTACGAGCAGTACTTC. This sequence encodes CASSLANRGTSSYEQYF. The full variable domain, with the rest looked up from reference TRBV5-1 and TRBJ2-7, is KAGVTQTPRYLIKTRGQQVTLSCSPISGHRSVSWYQQTPGQGLQFLFEYFSETQRNKGNFPGRFSGRQFSNSRSEMNVSTLELGDSALYLCASSLANRGTSSYEQYFGPGTRLTVT.

The chain employs TRBV19 and TRBJ1-1, with D possibly matching TRBD1 (5 bases). This CDR3 spans 14 amino acids. The germline gives CDR1 LNHDA, CDR2 SQIVND (reference sequence). Deletions cut 5 bases from V and 1 base from J, with 11 bases between. Written as DNA, the CDR3 is TGTGCCAGTAGTTCCCGACAGACGAACACTGAAGCTTTCTTT. This gives the protein CASSSRQTNTEAFF.

The genes are TRBV7-2 and TRBJ2-1; TRBD1 matches 9 bases. Per the germline V gene, CDR1 is SGHTA and CDR2 is FQGNSA. This CDR3 has 14 residues. With V trimmed by 4 bases and J by 8 bases, 6 bases remained unmatched. The CDR3, as DNA: TGTGCCAGCAGCTCATGGGACAGGGCAGATGAGCAGTTCTTC. Translation gives CASSSWDRADEQFF.